A single sample gave rise to the 30 T cell receptor beta chains below, sequenced in a study of T cell changes during pregnancy in multiple sclerosis. Produced via immunoSEQ multiplex PCR; TCRdb's table is partial and in-frame only. The data contain about 86,000 clones, 91% of them singletons. This specimen consisted of peripheral blood, obtained in the first trimester of pregnancy. These receptors all come from a female donor in good health, enrolled as a control in a pregnancy study.

The rearrangement uses TRBV13 and TRBJ1-6, with 8 positions matching TRBD1. Germline values: CDR1 PRHDT, CDR2 FYEKMQ (reference sequence). This CDR3 spans 16 amino acids. With 4 bases clipped from V and 10 bases from J, the junction kept 12 bases outside the gene matches. The CDR3 spells CASSSLGQGLRSPLHF. CDR3 in DNA: TGTGCCAGCAGCTCCCTAGGACAGGGATTAAGGTCACCCCTCCACTTT.

Details on this clone: Mismatch with germline at one junction end may stem from a read error. The CDR3 region is CASSSDTHTEAFF. In DNA, the CDR3 is TGTGCTAGCAGCTCGGACACGCACACTGAAGCTTTCTTT. The V call is TRBV7-7, the J call TRBJ1-1, with a weak D call TRBD1 (5 bases). Germline values: CDR1 SSHAT, CDR2 FNYEAQ (reference sequence). The CDR3 is made up of 13 amino acids.

The chain links TRBV14 to TRBJ2-7; 10 bases agree with TRBD1. Germline V gene sequence: CDR1 SGHDN, CDR2 FVKESK. The J segment lost 5 bases and the V segment lost 1 base, leaving 8 bases of the junction unmatched. This CDR3 has 16 residues. CDR3 loop: CASSQGGGQGRDEQYF. The CDR3 DNA reads as TGTGCCAGCAGCCAAGGAGGGGGACAGGGGAGAGACGAGCAGTACTTC.

The chain recombines TRBV6-1 with TRBJ1-3; no reliable D call. The CDR3 totals 14 residues. CDR1 is MNHNS, CDR2 SASEGT, per germline. V dropped 0 bases and J dropped 9 bases, with 12 bases sitting between them. The CDR3 region is CASSEAERVGTIYF. The CDR3 bases are TGTGCCAGCAGTGAAGCCGAGCGGGTGGGCACCATATATTTT.

The V and J genes are TRBV2 and TRBJ2-2; maybe TRBD1 (6 bases). V was shortened by 6 bases and J by 4 bases, with 9 bases between the two germline ends. The germline V gene encodes CDR1 SNHLY and CDR2 FYNNEI. The CDR3 covers 13 residues. CDR3 in amino acids: CASRAGATGELFF. CDR3 DNA sequence: TGTGCCAGCAGGGCAGGGGCCACCGGGGAGCTGTTTTTT.

This clone was recorded once. This rearrangement joins TRBV9 to TRBJ2-3; 9 nucleotides agree with TRBD2. The V segment lost 1 base and the J segment 3 bases; nucleotides outside the gene matches: 6. Germline V lookup: CDR1 SGDLS, CDR2 YYNGEE. This CDR3 contains 16 residues. CDR3 in DNA: TGTGCCAGCAGCGTAAGCGGGGGGCGAGGTACAGATACGCAGTATTTT. This encodes CASSVSGGRGTDTQYF.

Judged by abundance, this clone is medium-sized. The J gene is TRBJ2-3, the V gene TRBV2, with unresolved D. Trimming pared 8 bases from V and 1 base from J, leaving 22 bases between. Germline loops: CDR1 SNHLY, CDR2 FYNNEI. The CDR3 is made up of 17 amino acids. The CDR3 loop reads CASFGRLPHAGTDTQYF. As DNA, the CDR3 is TGTGCCAGCTTTGGGCGATTGCCCCACGCTGGCACAGATACGCAGTATTTT.

The table lists this clone with a count of one. The chain is built from TRBV19 and TRBJ1-1; a weak D match, TRBD1 (6 bases). The CDR3 length is 12 residues. Germline values: CDR1 LNHDA, CDR2 SQIVND (reference sequence). Between the trimmed V and J ends, which lost 7 bases and 6 bases, there was a span of 12 bases. The CDR3 DNA is TGTGCCAGTAATATGGGGGCTTCTGAAGCTTTCTTT. This gives the protein CASNMGASEAFF.

The chain employs TRBV7-2 and TRBJ2-7, with TRBD2 matching over 9 bases. The V and J ends lost 5 bases and 7 bases, in that order; junction bases with no gene match: 9. The CDR3 consists of 14 residues. Germline lookup yields CDR1 SGHTA and CDR2 FQGNSA. CDR3 loop: CASSPLAGGPEQYF. The DNA of the CDR3 is TGTGCCAGCAGCCCCCTGGCGGGGGGGCCTGAGCAGTACTTC. Combining the CDR3 with reference TRBV7-2 and TRBJ2-7 gives the whole variable domain GAGVSQSPSNKVTEKGKDVELRCDPISGHTALYWYRQSLGQGLEFLIYFQGNSAPDKSGLPSDRFSAERTGGSVSTLTIQRTQQEDSAVYLCASSPLAGGPEQYFGPGTRLTVT.

The chain carries TRBV11-2 and TRBJ2-1; 8 nucleotides agree with TRBD2. In germline, CDR1 is SGHAT, CDR2 FQNNGV. This CDR3 spans 13 amino acids. The ends lost 10 bases at V and 2 bases at J; junction bases unmatched: 4. The CDR3: CATGGGPYNEQFF. CDR3 nucleotides: TGTGCCACCGGGGGGGGTCCCTACAATGAGCAGTTCTTC.

The gene calls are TRBV28 and TRBJ1-4; D is unclear. The germline V gene has CDR1 MDHEN and CDR2 SYDVKM. Trimming took 10 bases from V and 7 from J, leaving 13 bases between them. CDR3 length equals 12 residues. CDR3 DNA sequence: TGTGCCATCCGAGGTTTCGGTGAAAAACTGTTTTTT. Translation: CAIRGFGEKLFF.

The chain joins TRBV29-1 to TRBJ1-4, with TRBD1 matching 7 bases. J gave up 5 bases and V 4 bases, and 10 bases lay outside the gene matches. Germline loops: CDR1 SQVTM, CDR2 ANQGSEA. The CDR3 length is 15 residues. This chain's CDR3 is CSVAFDGTANEKLFF. DNA for the CDR3: TGCAGCGTTGCCTTTGATGGGACAGCGAATGAAAAACTGTTTTTT. The complete variable domain, with remaining parts taken from reference TRBV29-1 and TRBJ1-4, reads SAVISQKPSRDICQRGTSLTIQCQVDSQVTMMFWYRQQPGQSLTLIATANQGSEATYESGFVIDKFPISRPNLTFSTLTVSNMSPEDSSIYLCSVAFDGTANEKLFFGSGTQLSVL.

The chain links TRBV27 to TRBJ2-3; 13 nucleotides agree with TRBD2. V shed 8 bases, J shed 3 bases, and the junction held 8 bases outside the gene matches. The CDR3 extends over 16 amino acids. CDR1 is MNHEY, CDR2 SMNVEV, per germline (reference sequence). The CDR3 here is CASGTGTSGDTDTQYF. CDR3 in DNA: TGTGCCAGCGGTACCGGGACTAGCGGGGATACAGATACGCAGTATTTT.

The rearrangement uses TRBV7-2 and TRBJ2-1; TRBD1 matches 9 bases. V trimming: 10 bases; J trimming: 2 bases; junction bases outside the gene matches: 9. Germline CDR1 SGHTA, CDR2 FQGNSA. The CDR3 extends over 15 amino acids. CDR3 DNA sequence: TGTGCCACCCAGGTGACAGGGGGGCCCTACAATGAGCAGTTCTTC. Amino acids: CATQVTGGPYNEQFF.

The chain has TRBV2 and TRBJ2-4; D is perhaps TRBD2 (6 bases). Per germline, CDR1 SNHLY and CDR2 FYNNEI. Trimming cost V 8 bases and J 6 bases, with 14 bases left between them. The CDR3 runs to 13 residues. For the CDR3, the DNA is TGTGCCAGCCTCCGGCGGGACGTAAACATTCAGTACTTC. It is translated as CASLRRDVNIQYF.

This chain links TRBV7-2 with TRBJ1-5; D remains ambiguous. Trimming left V 1 base short and J 6 bases short, with 7 bases between. Looked up from germline, CDR1 is SGHTA and CDR2 is FQGNSA. This CDR3 is built from 13 residues. The CDR3 DNA reads TGTGCCAGCAGCTTAGGAGTGAGTCAGCCCCAGCATTTT. It yields the protein CASSLGVSQPQHF.

The V gene is TRBV4-3, the J gene TRBJ2-1; 10 bases match TRBD2. This CDR3 contains 20 residues. Germline V lookup: CDR1 LGHNA, CDR2 YSLEER. J was trimmed by 2 bases and V by 0 bases; bases with no gene match: 13. Here the CDR3 reads CASSQDGLGLAGETYNEQFF. CDR3 in DNA: TGCGCCAGCAGCCAAGATGGACTGGGCCTAGCGGGGGAGACCTACAATGAGCAGTTCTTC.

In DNA, the CDR3 is TGTGCCAGCAGCGTAGGGACTAACCTCCTCCAAGAGACCCAGTACTTC. Protein: CASSVGTNLLQETQYF. V is TRBV9 and J is TRBJ2-5, with a tentative D call TRBD2 (6 bases). The CDR3 length is 16 residues. V was shortened by 0 bases and J by 1 base, with 13 bases between the two germline ends. Germline V gene lookup returns CDR1 SGDLS and CDR2 YYNGEE. The variable domain in full, with the rest retrieved from reference TRBV9 and TRBJ2-5, is DSGVTQTPKHLITATGQRVTLRCSPRSGDLSVYWYQQSLDQGLQFLIQYYNGEERAKGNILERFSAQQFPDLHSELNLSSLELGDSALYFCASSVGTNLLQETQYFGPGTRLLVL.

The chain uses TRBV2 and TRBJ2-3; 9 positions match TRBD2. V trimming: 6 bases; J trimming: 4 bases; junction bases outside the gene matches: 2. The germline CDR1 and CDR2 sequences are SNHLY and FYNNEI. This CDR3 comprises 13 residues. CDR3 sequence: CASRRGGPDTQYF. Here the CDR3 DNA reads TGTGCCAGCAGGCGGGGGGGCCCAGATACGCAGTATTTT.

The J gene is TRBJ2-1, the V gene TRBV30; 10 bases align to TRBD2. CDR3 size: 16 residues. After removal of 3 bases from V and 0 bases from J, the junction contained 5 bases not matched to a gene. CDR1 and CDR2 from the germline V gene are GTSNPN and SVGIG (reference sequence). CDR3: CAWRETSGDSYNEQFF. In DNA, the CDR3 is TGTGCCTGGAGGGAAACTAGCGGGGACTCCTACAATGAGCAGTTCTTC.

This clone turned up a few times. The chain recombines TRBV11-3 with TRBJ2-1; a possible D gene is TRBD2 (6 bases). This CDR3 is 13 amino acids long. Germline loops: CDR1 SGHNT, CDR2 YENEEA. Trimming removed 5 bases at V and 9 bases at J, with 14 bases between. The DNA of the CDR3 is TGTGCCAGCAGCGCCGGCGGGGAAGGTGAGCAGTTCTTC. It codes for CASSAGGEGEQFF.

This chain connects TRBV5-1 to TRBJ1-6; 8 nucleotides agree with TRBD1. V shed 4 bases and J 6 bases; nucleotides not matched to a gene: 6. The CDR3 is 15 residues long. Germline values: CDR1 SGHRS, CDR2 YFSETQ. The CDR3 protein is CASSPAGTGNSPLHF. CDR3 nucleotide sequence: TGCGCCAGCAGCCCGGCCGGGACAGGTAATTCACCCCTCCACTTT.

V gene TRBV4-3 combines with J gene TRBJ1-2; TRBD1 is a possible D gene (5 bases). There are 14 residues in the CDR3. Germline V lookup: CDR1 LGHNA, CDR2 YSLEER. The V end lost 4 bases, the J end lost 6 bases, and 15 bases lay between the germline ends. Here the CDR3 DNA reads TGCGCCAGCAGCCTAGGCCCCACGGGGGATGGCTACACCTTC. Its protein product is CASSLGPTGDGYTF.

A few counts support this clone. This chain joins TRBV7-9 and TRBJ1-6; 10 nucleotides match TRBD1. J was trimmed by 7 bases and V by 10 bases; bases with no gene match: 10. CDR3 length: 15 amino acids. CDR1 is SEHNR and CDR2 is FQNEAQ in the germline V gene (reference sequence). DNA for the CDR3: TGTGCCACCACGGCCCCGGGACAGGGGAATTCACCCCTCCACTTT. Protein sequence: CATTAPGQGNSPLHF. Complete variable domain (other parts from reference TRBV7-9 and TRBJ1-6): DTGVSQNPRHKITKRGQNVTFRCDPISEHNRLYWYRQTLGQGPEFLTYFQNEAQLEKSRLLSDRFSAERPKGSFSTLEIQRTEQGDSAMYLCATTAPGQGNSPLHFGNGTRLTVT.

This clone occurred a few times. This chain uses TRBV7-8 with TRBJ2-1, with 8 bases lining up with TRBD2. The length of the CDR3 is 16 residues. Germline V gene data show CDR1 as SGHVS and CDR2 as FQNEAQ. V lost 8 bases, J lost 5 bases, and 14 bases stayed unmatched. DNA of the CDR3: TGTGCCAGCCGCCCCCACACGGGGGGGCAAAACAATGAGCAGTTCTTC. Translation: CASRPHTGGQNNEQFF.

In this sample, this clone turned up once. The chain links TRBV6-5 to TRBJ2-3; 7 positions agree with TRBD1. This CDR3 is built from 15 residues. J gave up 3 bases and V 8 bases, and 11 bases lay outside the gene matches. Germline V lookup: CDR1 MNHEY, CDR2 SVGAGI. The CDR3 sequence is CASGAGGRQTDTQYF. As DNA, the CDR3 is TGTGCCAGCGGGGCAGGGGGTCGCCAAACAGATACGCAGTATTTT.

CDR3 sequence reads: CASSQDGQFSNQPQHF. The CDR3 DNA reads as TGTGCCAGCAGCCAAGATGGCCAGTTTAGCAATCAGCCCCAGCATTTT. The chain couples TRBV4-2 to TRBJ1-5; D is unresolved. With 0 bases removed from V and 0 bases from J, the gap between germline ends came to 9 bases. There are 16 residues in the CDR3. Germline V lookup: CDR1 LGHNA, CDR2 YNFKEQ.

Here the CDR3 reads CASSPAGVNEKLFF. The CDR3 DNA reads TGTGCCAGCAGTCCCGCAGGGGTGAATGAAAAACTGTTTTTT. This rearrangement joins TRBV28 to TRBJ1-4, with D maybe TRBD1 (6 bases). The germline V gene has CDR1 MDHEN and CDR2 SYDVKM. Trimming removed 5 bases at V and 5 bases at J, with 12 bases between. The CDR3 is made up of 14 amino acids.

The chain uses TRBV30 and TRBJ2-7, with D possibly TRBD1 on 6 matching bases. The CDR3 extends over 16 amino acids. Per the germline V gene, CDR1 is GTSNPN and CDR2 is SVGIG (reference sequence). Trimming took off 0 bases at V and 3 bases at J, with 18 bases between the two ends. The CDR3 is CAWSVGTTLTLYEQYF. DNA for the CDR3: TGTGCCTGGAGTGTAGGGACAACTCTGACCCTCTACGAGCAGTACTTC.

The genes are TRBV27 and TRBJ2-7; perhaps TRBD1 as D (6 bases). Germline V gene sequence: CDR1 MNHEY, CDR2 SMNVEV (reference sequence). Trimming cost V 6 bases and J 2 bases, with 11 bases left between them. This CDR3 region has 13 residues. This chain's CDR3 is CASSRGRPYEQYF. CDR3 in DNA: TGTGCCAGCAGCAGGGGAAGACCCTACGAGCAGTACTTC.